Following are 22 T cell receptor beta chains from one sample sequenced in a study of blood T cell repertoires in COVID-19. The table came from immunoSEQ multiplex PCR; TCRdb's copy has only in-frame clones and leaves some out. The table includes 400,000 to 550,000 clones, around 88% detected once. Sequencing input: peripheral blood. These receptors were collected from a woman between 25 and 40 years old with acute or convalescent COVID-19.

The sample holds one count of this clone. The chain links TRBV18 to TRBJ1-3; D perhaps matches TRBD1 (6 bases). V gave up 8 bases and J gave up 0 bases, with 17 bases separating them. The CDR3 is made up of 16 amino acids. Germline CDR1 and CDR2: KGHSH and LQKENI. The CDR3 nucleotides are TGTGCCAGCGCAGAAAGCCAGGGGACCTCTGGAAACACCATATATTTT. Protein sequence: CASAESQGTSGNTIYF.

Concerning this clone: The same CDR3 arises from other DNA sequences in this sample as well. The chain recombines TRBV6-5 with TRBJ2-7; 8 bases are a match to TRBD1. Looked up from germline, CDR1 is MNHEY and CDR2 is SVGAGI. Trimming removed 11 bases from V and 2 bases from J; junction bases left unmatched: 8. The CDR3 extends over 13 amino acids. The chain's CDR3 is CASSRTGTYEQYF. CDR3 sequence (DNA): TGTGCCTCCAGCCGGACAGGGACCTACGAGCAGTACTTC.

This clone appeared once. The V call is TRBV12-5, the J call TRBJ2-3; 15 nucleotides line up with TRBD2. J was trimmed by 4 bases and V by 1 base; bases with no gene match: 0. The length of the CDR3 is 16 residues. Per germline, CDR1 LGHNT and CDR2 FRNRAP. The CDR3 DNA sequence: TGTGCTAGTGGTTTGGGGACTAGCGGGGGGGCAGATACGCAGTATTTT. Its translation: CASGLGTSGGADTQYF.

V is TRBV11-2 and J is TRBJ1-2; D remains unclear. The CDR3 spans 15 residues. The germline gives CDR1 SGHAT, CDR2 FQNNGV. V shed 7 bases and J shed 7 bases, with 22 bases lying between them. The CDR3 nucleotides read TGTGCCAGCACCTCGCTAAGGAGGGCTTTCGGTGGCTACACCTTC. This translates into CASTSLRRAFGGYTF.

The chain has TRBV10-3 and TRBJ1-1, with TRBD1 matching over 8 bases. V lost 11 bases and J lost 1; bases outside the gene matches: 6. Per the germline V gene, CDR1 is ENHRY and CDR2 is SYGVKD. CDR3 length: 13 amino acids. CDR3 protein: CAAQGAENTEAFF. The CDR3 nucleotides read TGTGCCGCTCAGGGGGCCGAGAACACTGAAGCTTTCTTT.

The chain carries TRBV11-2 and TRBJ1-4; a weak D match, TRBD1 (5 bases). The CDR3 sequence is 15 residues long. The ends were cut back, 3 bases at V and 5 bases at J, with 13 bases in the middle. The germline CDR1 and CDR2 sequences are SGHAT and FQNNGV. CDR3: CASSLDETDNEKLFF. The CDR3 DNA follows: TGTGCCAGCAGCTTGGACGAGACAGACAATGAAAAACTGTTTTTT.

This clone was recorded many times. The rearrangement joins TRBV6-1 to TRBJ1-1; D gene ambiguous. Trimming shortened V by 8 bases and J by 1 base, and 5 bases separated the two germline ends. CDR3 length equals 11 residues. CDR1 MNHNS and CDR2 SASEGT come from the germline V gene. CDR3 loop: CASRGNTEAFF. CDR3 in DNA: TGTGCCAGCCGGGGGAACACTGAAGCTTTCTTT.

This sequence joins TRBV7-9 and TRBJ1-3, with no clear D. V was trimmed by 4 bases and J by 3 bases, leaving 4 bases between them. The CDR3 spans 12 residues. Germline V CDR1 and CDR2: SEHNR, FQNEAQ (reference sequence). The CDR3 coding sequence is TGTGCCAGCAGCTCCCTTGGAAACACCATATATTTT. Protein: CASSSLGNTIYF.

The chain links TRBV30 to TRBJ1-2, with D perhaps TRBD1 (5 bases). The V gene lost 4 bases and the J gene lost 10 bases, with 13 bases spanning the gap. Germline CDR1 is GTSNPN and CDR2 is SVGIG (reference sequence). The CDR3 spans 11 residues. In DNA, the CDR3 is TGTGCCTGGATGGCAGGGTTGGACTACACCTTC. This codes for CAWMAGLDYTF.

The chain links TRBV13 to TRBJ2-7; D possibly corresponds to TRBD2 (5 bases). The germline V and J ends were trimmed by 6 bases and 4 bases, with 10 bases remaining between them. Germline loops: CDR1 PRHDT, CDR2 FYEKMQ (reference sequence). The CDR3 is made up of 12 amino acids. CDR3 protein: CASRYTGYEQYF. The CDR3 DNA reads TGTGCCAGCAGATACACGGGGTACGAGCAGTACTTC.

The chain has TRBV19 and TRBJ1-3; 7 nucleotides align to TRBD1. The germline gives CDR1 LNHDA, CDR2 SQIVND (reference sequence). The V and J ends lost 8 bases and 4 bases, in that order; junction bases with no gene match: 5. CDR3 size: 13 residues. CDR3 loop: CASSTGVGNTIYF. The CDR3 DNA follows: TGTGCCAGTTCCACAGGGGTGGGAAACACCATATATTTT.

The rearrangement uses TRBV5-1 and TRBJ2-2; D is perhaps TRBD1 (6 bases). The germline CDR1 and CDR2 sequences are SGHRS and YFSETQ. V lost 1 base, J lost 3 bases, and 13 bases lay in between. The CDR3 loop spans 16 amino acids. The CDR3 DNA is TGCGCCAGCAGCTTGTTCCCAGGGGAAGACACCGGGGAGCTGTTTTTT. Translating it yields CASSLFPGEDTGELFF.

The rearrangement joins TRBV5-4 to TRBJ2-5; D not certain. The CDR3 has 14 amino acids. Germline lookup yields CDR1 SGHNT and CDR2 YYREEE (reference sequence). V was pared by 0 bases and J by 5 bases, with 11 bases between. The CDR3 protein is CASSLGVSLETQYF. CDR3 nucleotides: TGTGCCAGCAGCTTGGGAGTCTCCTTGGAGACCCAGTACTTC. Looking up the rest from reference TRBV5-4 and TRBJ2-5 gives the full variable domain: ETGVTQSPTHLIKTRGQQVTLRCSSQSGHNTVSWYQQALGQGPQFIFQYYREEENGRGNFPPRFSGLQFPNYSSELNVNALELDDSALYLCASSLGVSLETQYFGPGTRLLVL.

Note on this clone: This CDR3 is also generated by other DNA sequences in the sample. The rearrangement uses TRBV12-3 or TRBV12-4 and TRBJ2-5, with D unclear. This CDR3 is 11 amino acids long. Deletions cut 6 bases from V and 4 bases from J, with 6 bases between. CDR3 residues: CASSLRETQYF. In nucleotides, the CDR3 is TGTGCCAGCAGCCTTAGAGAGACCCAGTACTTC.

This chain connects TRBV5-4 to TRBJ1-1; 9 nucleotides line up with TRBD1. V gave up 2 bases and J gave up 1 base; unmatched junction bases: 0. CDR1 is SGHNT and CDR2 is YYREEE in the germline V gene (reference sequence). This CDR3 is 14 amino acids long. CDR3 sequence: CASSLQGANTEAFF. The CDR3 region has the DNA TGTGCCAGCAGCTTACAGGGGGCGAACACTGAAGCTTTCTTT.

The chain has TRBV9 and TRBJ1-5; no clear D gene. Germline V lookup: CDR1 SGDLS, CDR2 YYNGEE. V lost 3 bases, J lost 0 bases, and 7 bases lay in between. The CDR3 covers 14 residues. The chain's CDR3 is CASSGGDSNQPQHF. CDR3 DNA sequence: TGTGCCAGCAGCGGAGGTGATAGCAATCAGCCCCAGCATTTT.

The rearrangement joins TRBV5-1 to TRBJ2-5; no definite D call. With 1 base removed from V and 2 bases from J, the gap between germline ends came to 12 bases. Per the germline V gene, CDR1 is SGHRS and CDR2 is YFSETQ. The CDR3 totals 15 residues. The DNA for the CDR3 is TGCGCCAGCAGCTTGTATAGTACAGCACAAGAGACCCAGTACTTC. Protein sequence: CASSLYSTAQETQYF.

The chain couples TRBV6-5 to TRBJ2-2; TRBD2 aligns across 9 bases. This CDR3 is built from 15 residues. The junction had 11 bases not matched to a gene; V was cut back by 9 bases and J by 6 bases. In germline, CDR1 is MNHEY, CDR2 SVGAGI. The CDR3 coding sequence is TGTGCCAGTGGGGGCGGGGGGGCCTTGTCCGGGGAGCTGTTTTTT. Residues: CASGGGGALSGELFF.

The V and J genes are TRBV11-2 and TRBJ1-5, with D unclear. The germline CDR1 and CDR2 sequences are SGHAT and FQNNGV. The CDR3 covers 13 residues. V was pared by 0 bases and J by 4 bases, with 4 bases between. The CDR3 bases are TGTGCCAGCAGCTTAGACAGAAATCAGCCCCAGCATTTT. The encoded protein is CASSLDRNQPQHF. The whole variable domain, filled in from reference TRBV11-2 and TRBJ1-5, reads EAGVAQSPRYKIIEKRQSVAFWCNPISGHATLYWYQQILGQGPKLLIQFQNNGVVDDSQLPKDRFSAERLKGVDSTLKIQPAKLEDSAVYLCASSLDRNQPQHFGDGTRLSIL.

A few counts support this clone. V gene TRBV5-1 combines with J gene TRBJ1-2; 7 bases agree with TRBD1. The CDR3 has 15 amino acids. The trim removed 3 bases at V and 7 bases at J, leaving 12 bases unmatched. CDR1 is SGHRS and CDR2 is YFSETQ in the germline V gene. The CDR3 DNA sequence: TGCGCCAGCAGCTGGAACGACAGGGAAGTCAGTGGCTACACCTTC. As protein: CASSWNDREVSGYTF.

V is TRBV25-1 and J is TRBJ1-3, with 7 bases matching TRBD1. CDR3 length equals 14 residues. Per the germline V gene, CDR1 is MGHDK and CDR2 is SYGVNS. The V and J ends lost 3 bases and 8 bases, in that order; junction bases with no gene match: 7. The CDR3 reads CASSEGQLVDTIYF. The CDR3 coding sequence is TGTGCCAGCAGTGAGGGACAGCTGGTAGACACCATATATTTT. Supplemented by reference TRBV25-1 and TRBJ1-3, the full variable domain reads EADIYQTPRYLVIGTGKKITLECSQTMGHDKMYWYQQDPGMELHLIHYSYGVNSTEKGDLSSESTVSRIRTEHFPLTLESARPSHTSQYLCASSEGQLVDTIYFGEGSWLTVV.

The rearrangement joins TRBV28 to TRBJ1-5; D uncertain. Trimming pared 3 bases from V and 7 bases from J, leaving 10 bases between. This CDR3 contains 13 residues. CDR1 and CDR2 (germline): MDHEN, SYDVKM. The CDR3 sequence is CASSFDLNQPQHF. Here the CDR3 DNA reads TGTGCCAGCAGTTTTGATCTAAACCAGCCCCAGCATTTT.